The 24 T cell receptor beta chains listed next were all sequenced from one sample in a study of CD8 T cells in ankylosing spondylitis. Via MiXCR, TCRdb re-called the 5' RACE reads, giving one row per CDR3 protein. The data hold more than 600,000 distinct CDR3 sequences, with roughly 19% observed a single time. General study findings and limits: Made up of about eight highly homologous variants, a TCR beta motif appeared characteristic of ankylosing spondylitis blood.

These receptors' targets are unknown. The specimen was blood, either unsorted or a sorted T cell fraction (not recorded which). The receptors originated from a male donor with ankylosing spondylitis.

The V and J genes are TRBV6-5 and TRBJ2-1; the match to TRBD2 covers 8 bases. Trimming took 4 bases from V and 7 from J; bases not matched to a gene: 9. CDR1 is MNHEY and CDR2 is SVGAGI in the germline V gene. The CDR3 totals 15 residues. CDR3 protein: CASSLSGSGANEQFF. The CDR3 DNA sequence: TGTGCCAGCAGTTTGAGCGGGAGTGGTGCTAATGAGCAGTTCTTC.

This clonotype was counted only a few times. The V gene is TRBV4-3, the J gene TRBJ1-1; maybe TRBD1 (5 bases). Germline V gene sequence: CDR1 LGHNA, CDR2 YSLEER. CDR3 length: 15 residues. Trimming pared 0 bases from V and 1 base from J, leaving 9 bases between. CDR3: CASSQDRGSNTEAFF. The CDR3 bases are TGCGCCAGCAGCCAAGATCGGGGGTCGAACACTGAAGCTTTCTTT.

This clonotype was found a few times. This chain connects TRBV20-1 to TRBJ1-2, with D possibly TRBD1 on 6 matching bases. V lost 0 bases and J lost 4, with 9 bases in between. Germline values: CDR1 DFQATT, CDR2 SNEGSKA (reference sequence). The CDR3 is 13 amino acids. CDR3 in amino acids: CSARDLQGYGYTF. CDR3 coding DNA: TGCAGTGCTAGAGATCTACAGGGCTATGGCTACACCTTC.

The sample holds a few counts of this clonotype. CDR3: CASSLAGRGSYGYTF. The CDR3 DNA sequence: TGTGCCAGCAGTTTAGCGGGAAGAGGAAGCTATGGCTACACCTTC. This chain connects TRBV12-3 or TRBV12-4 to TRBJ1-2; no clear D. CDR3 length: 15 residues. Trimming left V 0 bases short and J 4 bases short, with 12 bases between.

This clonotype was detected many times. The gene calls are TRBV5-1 and TRBJ1-3, with D hard to call. Germline CDR1 is SGHRS and CDR2 is YFSETQ. The CDR3 extends over 15 amino acids. The V and J ends lost 0 bases and 2 bases respectively, with 9 bases between them. The CDR3 DNA reads as TGCGCCAGCAGCTTGGAAGGGTTCACTGGAAACACCATATATTTT. This gives the protein CASSLEGFTGNTIYF. The full variable domain, with the rest looked up from reference TRBV5-1 and TRBJ1-3, is KAGVTQTPRYLIKTRGQQVTLSCSPISGHRSVSWYQQTPGQGLQFLFEYFSETQRNKGNFPGRFSGRQFSNSRSEMNVSTLELGDSALYLCASSLEGFTGNTIYFGEGSWLTVV.

In this sample, this clonotype turned up a few times. V is TRBV5-1 and J is TRBJ1-1; no reliable D call. This CDR3 is built from 16 residues. The V gene's germline CDR1 is SGHRS and CDR2 YFSETQ. V shed 0 bases and J shed 2 bases, with 14 bases lying between them. DNA of the CDR3: TGCGCCAGCAGCTTGGGGACCGGACTAATTAACACTGAAGCTTTCTTT. The encoded protein is CASSLGTGLINTEAFF.

The rearrangement uses TRBV6-1 and TRBJ1-2, with 8 nucleotides matching TRBD1. The germline gives CDR1 MNHNS, CDR2 SASEGT. With 5 bases clipped from V and 8 bases from J, the junction kept 10 bases outside the gene matches. This CDR3 spans 14 amino acids. The CDR3 loop is CASSTGQGSWGYTF. The CDR3, as DNA: TGTGCCAGCAGTACCGGACAGGGAAGCTGGGGCTACACCTTC.

The rearrangement joins TRBV3-1 to TRBJ2-3; D not resolved. V shed 6 bases and J shed 1 base, with 14 bases lying between them. Germline loops: CDR1 LGHDT, CDR2 YNNKEL (reference sequence). The CDR3 is made up of 15 amino acids. CDR3 amino acids: CASSSDVYGTDTQYF. The CDR3 coding sequence is TGTGCCAGCAGTTCAGACGTTTATGGCACAGATACGCAGTATTTT.

In this sample, this clonotype turned up a few times. The CDR3: CASSYGQGDEAFF. In DNA, the CDR3 is TGCGCCAGCAGCTATGGACAGGGTGATGAAGCTTTCTTT. V gene TRBV5-1 combines with J gene TRBJ1-1, with 8 bases aligning to TRBD1. CDR1 and CDR2 (germline): SGHRS, YFSETQ. V lost 3 bases to trimming and J lost 7 bases; unmatched junction nucleotides: 5. The CDR3 is 13 residues long.

The chain has TRBV15 and TRBJ2-3; TRBD1 matches 8 bases. This CDR3 comprises 18 residues. Per the germline V gene, CDR1 is LNHNV and CDR2 is YYDKDF (reference sequence). Trimming removed 5 bases from V and 3 bases from J; junction bases left unmatched: 16. The CDR3 nucleotides are TGTGCCACCAGCCCTACCCTCCCTCGGACAGGGTTGACAGATACGCAGTATTTT. This translates into CATSPTLPRTGLTDTQYF.

The V and J genes are TRBV29-1 and TRBJ2-5; D is uncertain. Germline lookup yields CDR1 SQVTM and CDR2 ANQGSEA. The CDR3 sequence is 12 residues long. The germline V and J ends were trimmed by 5 bases and 0 bases, with 7 bases remaining between them. The DNA of the CDR3 is TGCAGCGTTTTTAACAACCAAGAGACCCAGTACTTC. Amino acid sequence: CSVFNNQETQYF.

This clonotype has only a few counts. The CDR3 DNA reads TGCGCCAGCAGCATCGGACAAACTGAAGCTTTCTTT. This gives the protein CASSIGQTEAFF. The chain uses TRBV5-1 and TRBJ1-1, with D possibly matching TRBD1 (5 bases). V dropped 4 bases and J dropped 5 bases, with 9 bases sitting between them. CDR3 length: 12 amino acids. Germline lookup yields CDR1 SGHRS and CDR2 YFSETQ. Variable domain in full (rest from reference TRBV5-1 and TRBJ1-1): KAGVTQTPRYLIKTRGQQVTLSCSPISGHRSVSWYQQTPGQGLQFLFEYFSETQRNKGNFPGRFSGRQFSNSRSEMNVSTLELGDSALYLCASSIGQTEAFFGQGTRLTVV.

This clonotype was counted between two and nine times. CDR3 coding DNA: TGTGCCAGCACCCCAGACCAGCTCCGGGGTTCACCCCTCCACTTT. It is translated as CASTPDQLRGSPLHF. The rearrangement joins TRBV5-5 to TRBJ1-6; D uncertain. V lost 6 bases to trimming and J lost 9 bases, with 19 bases between them. The germline CDR1 and CDR2 sequences are SGHKS and YYEKEE (reference sequence). CDR3 length: 15 amino acids.

In its sample, this clonotype was seen a few times. The rearrangement uses TRBV5-5 and TRBJ2-7, with D perhaps being TRBD1 or TRBD2 (5 bases each). The germline gives CDR1 SGHKS, CDR2 YYEKEE (reference sequence). V lost 0 bases, J lost 6 bases, and 16 bases lay in between. CDR3 length: 15 amino acids. CDR3 sequence reads: CASSLGDLQGGEQYF. CDR3 DNA: TGTGCCAGCAGCTTGGGGGACCTCCAAGGAGGCGAGCAGTACTTC.

This clonotype has only a few counts. The chain uses TRBV20-1 and TRBJ2-7, with D tentatively TRBD2 (6 bases). Deletions cut 6 bases from V and 7 bases from J, with 19 bases between. Germline CDR1 DFQATT, CDR2 SNEGSKA (reference sequence). The CDR3 loop spans 13 amino acids. The CDR3 nucleotides read TGCAGTGCGGAGGGGCCCGGCGGGAAGGAGCAGTACTTC. Amino acids: CSAEGPGGKEQYF.

This clonotype was found a few times. The chain has TRBV4-1 and TRBJ2-1; D is possibly TRBD1 (6 bases). Germline V gives CDR1 MGHRA, CDR2 YSYEKL. V was shortened by 1 base and J by 7 bases, with 11 bases between the two germline ends. This CDR3 comprises 14 residues. The CDR3 sequence is CASSQGQVGNEQFF. The DNA for the CDR3 is TGCGCCAGCAGCCAAGGACAGGTAGGGAATGAGCAGTTCTTC.

This clonotype has just a few counts. The V gene is TRBV5-1, the J gene TRBJ1-2; D might be TRBD1 (5 bases). The CDR3 sequence is 16 residues long. From germline, CDR1 is SGHRS and CDR2 YFSETQ. Trimming removed 1 base at V and 3 bases at J, with 16 bases between. The CDR3 sequence is CASSLFARDKDYGYTF. The CDR3 coding sequence is TGCGCCAGCAGCTTGTTCGCCAGGGATAAGGACTATGGCTACACCTTC.

The V and J genes are TRBV13 and TRBJ2-7; 7 nucleotides agree with TRBD2. With 5 bases clipped from V and 2 bases from J, the junction kept 3 bases outside the gene matches. CDR3 size: 13 residues. CDR1 and CDR2 (germline): PRHDT, FYEKMQ (reference sequence). This CDR3 is CASSMSGTYEQYF. For the CDR3, the DNA is TGTGCCAGCAGCATGAGCGGGACCTACGAGCAGTACTTC.

A few counts support this clonotype. The chain couples TRBV6-5 to TRBJ1-1; D is ambiguous. This CDR3 contains 14 residues. Germline V gene sequence: CDR1 MNHEY, CDR2 SVGAGI. V was pared by 3 bases and J by 1 base, with 9 bases between. The CDR3 DNA is TGTGCCAGCAGTTATGAGGCAGGGAACACTGAAGCTTTCTTT. Its translation is CASSYEAGNTEAFF.

This clonotype came up many times. The gene calls are TRBV12-3 or TRBV12-4 and TRBJ1-2; D uncertain. The CDR3 has 14 residues. V was clipped by 6 bases and J by 8 bases, with 19 bases between them. This chain's CDR3 is CASSTTRREYGYTF. In DNA form, the CDR3 reads TGTGCCAGCAGCACTACGAGGAGGGAATACGGCTACACCTTC.

The sample holds a few counts of this clonotype. The chain joins TRBV4-3 to TRBJ2-3; D ambiguous. V was trimmed by 0 bases and J by 6 bases, leaving 19 bases between them. Germline CDR1 is LGHNA and CDR2 is YSLEER. This CDR3 has 17 residues. The DNA of the CDR3 is TGCGCCAGCAGCCAAGAAGGCCCCTCTCGTCCCTCCGATACGCAGTATTTT. Translating it yields CASSQEGPSRPSDTQYF.

Only a few counts were recorded for this clonotype. The V call is TRBV20-1, the J call TRBJ1-5; the match to TRBD1 covers 8 bases. J was trimmed by 4 bases and V by 6 bases; bases with no gene match: 5. This CDR3 contains 13 residues. The V gene's germline CDR1 is DFQATT and CDR2 SNEGSKA (reference sequence). The CDR3 protein is CSAWNRGNQPQHF. In DNA form, the CDR3 reads TGCAGTGCCTGGAACAGGGGGAATCAGCCCCAGCATTTT.

This chain uses TRBV6-4 with TRBJ2-1; either TRBD1 or TRBD2 may supply D (5 bases each). This CDR3 has 14 amino acids. Trimming took off 6 bases at V and 7 bases at J, with 16 bases between the two ends. Germline loops: CDR1 MRHNA, CDR2 SNTAGT. The CDR3 DNA reads as TGTGCCAGCAGCCCCAAGGAAGGGGAGAATGAGCAGTTCTTC. The encoded protein is CASSPKEGENEQFF.

The rearrangement links TRBV13 to TRBJ2-7, with 13 nucleotides matching TRBD2. J gave up 2 bases and V 4 bases, and 8 bases lay outside the gene matches. CDR3 length: 17 amino acids. Germline V CDR1 and CDR2: PRHDT, FYEKMQ (reference sequence). The DNA of the CDR3 is TGTGCCAGCAGCTCAATTGGACTAGCGGGGGCCGCCTACGAGCAGTACTTC. Its protein is CASSSIGLAGAAYEQYF.